The 21 T cell receptor beta chains below were found in one sample sequenced in a study of post-analysis software for immune sequencing data. Study-level results: In patients, about 5 TRBV segments were more frequent than in controls, with TRBV5-6, TRBV5-1 and TRBV20-1 among them.

These receptors lack a known antigen. cDNA libraries of TCR beta carried unique molecular identifiers. A single record per CDR3 protein comes from TCRdb applying MiXCR to the PCR reads. Counted here are some 700,000 distinct CDR3 sequences, approximately 60% occurring once; the ten biggest clones make up approximately 11%. Sequences were obtained from blood. The origin of the receptors is a girl aged 2 to 9 with multiple sclerosis.

This chain uses TRBV7-2 with TRBJ2-3; D gene uncertain. The CDR3 runs 13 residues. Germline V gene data show CDR1 as SGHTA and CDR2 as FQGNSA. The germline V and J ends were trimmed by 5 bases and 10 bases, with 16 bases remaining between them. The chain's CDR3 is CASSRLVLVPQYF. For the CDR3, the DNA is TGTGCCAGCAGCCGCCTAGTACTGGTTCCGCAGTATTTT.

The genes are TRBV6-1 and TRBJ2-1; D uncertain. Germline values: CDR1 MNHNS, CDR2 SASEGT. The CDR3 spans 15 residues. Trimming pared 0 bases from V and 9 bases from J, leaving 15 bases between. The DNA for the CDR3 is TGTGCCAGCAGTGAAGCGGTCAAGTCCACGGGTGAGCAGTTCTTC. The encoded protein is CASSEAVKSTGEQFF.

The genes are TRBV24-1 and TRBJ2-3; D is undetermined. Per the germline V gene, CDR1 is KGHDR and CDR2 is SFDVKD. The ends were cut back, 6 bases at V and 3 bases at J, with 9 bases in the middle. CDR3 length: 13 residues. CDR3 DNA: TGTGCCACCAGTTCCCGCCCTACAGATACGCAGTATTTT. It yields the protein CATSSRPTDTQYF.

This clonotype was seen only a few times. The chain has TRBV29-1 and TRBJ1-2; the D gene is possibly TRBD1 (6 bases). V dropped 0 bases and J dropped 4 bases, with 15 bases sitting between them. Per germline, CDR1 SQVTM and CDR2 ANQGSEA. The CDR3 is 15 amino acids. CDR3 amino acids: CSVEDRGGGFYGYTF. In DNA form, the CDR3 reads TGCAGCGTTGAAGACAGGGGAGGGGGATTCTATGGCTACACCTTC. The variable domain in full, with the rest retrieved from reference TRBV29-1 and TRBJ1-2, is SAVISQKPSRDICQRGTSLTIQCQVDSQVTMMFWYRQQPGQSLTLIATANQGSEATYESGFVIDKFPISRPNLTFSTLTVSNMSPEDSSIYLCSVEDRGGGFYGYTFGSGTRLTVV.

The chain couples TRBV12-3 or TRBV12-4 to TRBJ2-5; TRBD1 aligns across 7 bases. The trim removed 5 bases at V and 3 bases at J, leaving 9 bases unmatched. The CDR3 sequence is 15 residues long. CDR3 region: CASSTQMTGKETQYF. The CDR3 coding sequence is TGTGCCAGCAGTACGCAGATGACAGGGAAAGAGACCCAGTACTTC.

V usage is TRBV5-1 and J usage is TRBJ2-3, with 9 bases identical to TRBD1. Germline lookup yields CDR1 SGHRS and CDR2 YFSETQ. Trimming removed 6 bases from V and 4 bases from J; junction bases left unmatched: 9. This CDR3 has 15 residues. CDR3 coding DNA: TGCGCCAGCAATCTGGACAGGGGATCTTCAGATACGCAGTATTTT. Translated: CASNLDRGSSDTQYF.

CDR3 amino acids: CASSFSLIAGNTIYF. CDR3 sequence (DNA): TGTGCCAGCAGCTTTTCCCTCATTGCCGGAAACACCATATATTTT. This chain links TRBV11-2 with TRBJ1-3, with no clear D. The CDR3 runs to 15 residues. V lost 3 bases, J lost 4 bases, and 13 bases lay in between. Germline V gives CDR1 SGHAT, CDR2 FQNNGV. Based on the CDR3 plus reference TRBV11-2 and TRBJ1-3, the full variable domain is EAGVAQSPRYKIIEKRQSVAFWCNPISGHATLYWYQQILGQGPKLLIQFQNNGVVDDSQLPKDRFSAERLKGVDSTLKIQPAKLEDSAVYLCASSFSLIAGNTIYFGEGSWLTVV.

This clonotype has more than one count but fewer than ten. The DNA for the CDR3 is TGTGCCAGCAGTCCCGACAGGGGGCTAGGGGAAAAACTGTTTTTT. It encodes CASSPDRGLGEKLFF. The J gene is TRBJ1-4, the V gene TRBV2; the match to TRBD1 covers 10 bases. The CDR3 has 15 amino acids. Germline V lookup: CDR1 SNHLY, CDR2 FYNNEI. The ends lost 5 bases at V and 8 bases at J; junction bases unmatched: 8.

The chain's CDR3 is CASSQGLRSSSYEQYF. CDR3 in DNA: TGTGCCAGCAGCCAAGGCCTGAGGTCCTCCTCCTACGAGCAGTACTTC. The chain employs TRBV3-1 and TRBJ2-7; the D is unclear. This CDR3 has 16 residues. Trimming stripped 1 base from V and 0 bases from J, with 13 bases between. Germline CDR1 is LGHDT and CDR2 is YNNKEL (reference sequence).

This clonotype was seen once. V usage is TRBV6-2 or TRBV6-3 and J usage is TRBJ2-1; D may correspond to TRBD1 or TRBD2 (5 bases each). V was trimmed by 0 bases and J by 12 bases, leaving 15 bases between them. CDR1 is MNHEY and CDR2 is SVGEGT in the germline V gene. CDR3 length: 14 residues. As DNA, the CDR3 is TGTGCCAGCAGTTACTCTCTGAGGGGCGCTTTGCAGTTCTTC. It specifies CASSYSLRGALQFF.

The chain uses TRBV20-1 and TRBJ2-1; 12 nucleotides match TRBD1. Germline V gene data show CDR1 as DFQATT and CDR2 as SNEGSKA (reference sequence). V shed 1 base and J 3 bases; nucleotides not matched to a gene: 10. The CDR3 is 18 amino acids. The chain's CDR3 is CSARAGTGGVASYNEQFF. The DNA of the CDR3 is TGCAGTGCTAGAGCAGGGACAGGGGGCGTTGCAAGCTACAATGAGCAGTTCTTC.

The chain uses TRBV11-2 and TRBJ1-2, with 7 bases aligning to TRBD1. CDR1 SGHAT and CDR2 FQNNGV come from the germline V gene. Trimming at V came to 5 bases and at J to 8 bases, leaving 11 bases not matched to a gene. The CDR3 sequence is 14 residues long. DNA of the CDR3: TGTGCCAGCAGCGATCTCCTGGACAGGAGCGGCTACACCTTC. Translation gives CASSDLLDRSGYTF.

The rearrangement uses TRBV7-8 and TRBJ2-5; D unclear. Germline lookup yields CDR1 SGHVS and CDR2 FQNEAQ. There are 14 residues in the CDR3. V gave up 1 base and J gave up 5 bases, with 11 bases separating them. CDR3: CASSLGARDETQYF. DNA for the CDR3: TGTGCCAGCAGCTTAGGGGCCAGAGACGAGACCCAGTACTTC.

This chain connects TRBV6-6 to TRBJ1-1; D is uncertain. The V end lost 2 bases, the J end lost 0 bases, and 10 bases lay between the germline ends. This CDR3 is built from 15 residues. The germline gives CDR1 MNHNY, CDR2 SVGAGI (reference sequence). CDR3 in amino acids: CASSYGQIMNTEAFF. CDR3 coding DNA: TGTGCCAGCAGTTACGGGCAGATCATGAACACTGAAGCTTTCTTT.

This chain uses TRBV7-9 with TRBJ1-2; the D is unclear. The CDR3 loop spans 14 amino acids. CDR1 is SEHNR and CDR2 is FQNEAQ in the germline V gene (reference sequence). Trimming stripped 5 bases from V and 8 bases from J, with 18 bases between. DNA for the CDR3: TGTGCCAGCAGCCCCGGAAGGACTATTGAGGGCTACACCTTC. Translated, it gives CASSPGRTIEGYTF.

This clonotype was found a few times. The V call is TRBV24-1, the J call TRBJ1-5; D not resolved. The CDR3 has 12 residues. Trimming stripped 10 bases from V and 0 bases from J, with 6 bases between. The germline V gene has CDR1 KGHDR and CDR2 SFDVKD. In DNA form, the CDR3 reads TGTGCCACTGCGGATAGCAATCAGCCCCAGCATTTT. Translation: CATADSNQPQHF.

This clonotype was detected only a few times. The chain joins TRBV14 to TRBJ2-7; a possible D gene is TRBD1 (5 bases). V was clipped by 0 bases and J by 3 bases, with 9 bases between them. Germline assignment: CDR1 SGHDN and CDR2 FVKESK. There are 14 residues in the CDR3. CDR3 residues: CASSQDQGSYEQYF. The CDR3 nucleotides are TGTGCCAGCAGCCAAGATCAGGGTAGCTACGAGCAGTACTTC.

This clonotype appeared a few times. The rearrangement links TRBV20-1 to TRBJ2-7; D not certain. V lost 2 bases and J 2 bases, leaving 10 bases between the germline ends. Germline values: CDR1 DFQATT, CDR2 SNEGSKA (reference sequence). The CDR3 runs to 13 residues. DNA of the CDR3: TGCAGTGCTAGACCACAGCTTACCTACGAGCAGTACTTC. Residues: CSARPQLTYEQYF.

The CDR3 DNA sequence: TGCAGCGCATCCCGGGACAGGAGTACAGATACGCAGTATTTT. Protein: CSASRDRSTDTQYF. The gene calls are TRBV29-1 and TRBJ2-3; 8 positions agree with TRBD1. The CDR3 consists of 14 residues. Germline-derived CDR1 and CDR2 are SQVTM and ANQGSEA. Trimming cost V 7 bases and J 3 bases; bases outside gene matches: 9.

The rearrangement joins TRBV12-3 or TRBV12-4 to TRBJ2-1; a weak D match, TRBD1 (5 bases). The length of the CDR3 is 15 residues. The V end lost 3 bases, the J end lost 2 bases, and 11 bases lay between the germline ends. The CDR3 sequence is CASSFVQGTYNEQFF. DNA of the CDR3: TGTGCCAGCAGTTTTGTGCAGGGTACCTACAATGAGCAGTTCTTC.

This chain links TRBV15 with TRBJ2-1; 8 nucleotides line up with TRBD1. Germline V CDR1 and CDR2: LNHNV, YYDKDF (reference sequence). After removal of 4 bases from V and 5 bases from J, the junction contained 7 bases not matched to a gene. The CDR3 covers 15 residues. The CDR3 nucleotides read TGTGCCACCAGCACGGACCAGGGGGCGGACAATGAGCAGTTCTTC. It specifies CATSTDQGADNEQFF.